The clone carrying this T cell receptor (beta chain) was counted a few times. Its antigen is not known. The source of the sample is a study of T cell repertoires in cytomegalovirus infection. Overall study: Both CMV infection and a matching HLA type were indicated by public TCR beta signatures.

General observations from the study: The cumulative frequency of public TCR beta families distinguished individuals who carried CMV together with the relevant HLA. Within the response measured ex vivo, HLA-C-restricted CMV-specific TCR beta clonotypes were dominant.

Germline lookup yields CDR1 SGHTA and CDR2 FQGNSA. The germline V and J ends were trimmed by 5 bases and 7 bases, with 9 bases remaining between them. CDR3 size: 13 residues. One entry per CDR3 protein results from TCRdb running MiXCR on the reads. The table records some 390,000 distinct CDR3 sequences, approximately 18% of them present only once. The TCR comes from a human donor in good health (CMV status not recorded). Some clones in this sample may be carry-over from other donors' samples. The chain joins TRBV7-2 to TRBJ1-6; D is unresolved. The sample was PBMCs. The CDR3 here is CASSKAVNSPLHF. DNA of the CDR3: TGTGCCAGCAGCAAAGCGGTGAATTCACCCCTCCACTTT.